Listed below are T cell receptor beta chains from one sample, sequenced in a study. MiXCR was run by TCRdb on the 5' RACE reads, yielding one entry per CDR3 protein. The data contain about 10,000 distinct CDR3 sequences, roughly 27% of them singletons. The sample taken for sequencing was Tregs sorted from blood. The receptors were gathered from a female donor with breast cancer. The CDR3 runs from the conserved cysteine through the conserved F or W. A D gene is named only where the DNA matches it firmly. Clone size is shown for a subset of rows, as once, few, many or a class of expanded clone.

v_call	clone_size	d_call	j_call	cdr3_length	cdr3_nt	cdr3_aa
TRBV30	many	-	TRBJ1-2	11	TGTGCCTGGAGTGTATGGTATGGCTACACCTTC	CAWSVWYGYTF
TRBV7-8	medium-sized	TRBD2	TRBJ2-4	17	TGTGCCAGCAGCCCTGGGCGGGCGGGGGTAGCCAAAAACATTCAGTACTTC	CASSPGRAGVAKNIQYF
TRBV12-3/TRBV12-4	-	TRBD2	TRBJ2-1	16	TGTGCCAGCACACAAACCGGGACTAGCGGGAGGAATGAGCAGTTCTTC	CASTQTGTSGRNEQFF
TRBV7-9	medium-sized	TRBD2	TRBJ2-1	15	TGTGCCAGCAGCACCACTAGCGGGACCGACAATGAGCAGTTCTTC	CASSTTSGTDNEQFF
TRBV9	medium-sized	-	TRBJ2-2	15	TGTGCCAGCAGCGTTTGGGGGATCGGCACCGGGGAGCTGTTTTTT	CASSVWGIGTGELFF
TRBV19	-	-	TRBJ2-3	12	TGTGTCAGTAGTATAGGACCCACATCGCAGTATTTT	CVSSIGPTSQYF
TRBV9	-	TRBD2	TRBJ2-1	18	TGTGCCAGCAGCGTAGTTGCTAGCGGGACATCTATGCACAATGAGCAGTTCTTC	CASSVVASGTSMHNEQFF
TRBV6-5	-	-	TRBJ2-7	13	TGTGCCAGTCGGGGGTCGGGTTCCTACGAGCAGTACTTC	CASRGSGSYEQYF
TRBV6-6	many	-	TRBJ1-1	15	TGTGCCAGCAGTTACGCCGACAGCGGGAACACTGAAGCTTTCTTT	CASSYADSGNTEAFF
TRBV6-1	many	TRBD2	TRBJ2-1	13	TGTGCCAGCAGTCCTGATGGGGCGGGAGGACAGTTCTTC	CASSPDGAGGQFF
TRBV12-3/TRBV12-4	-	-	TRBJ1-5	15	TGTGCCAGCAGTTTCGATGGAGAAAGCGATCAGCCCCAGCATTTT	CASSFDGESDQPQHF
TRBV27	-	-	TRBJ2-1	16	TGTGCCAGCAGCTTAACCGGGACTTTCGCCTACAATGAGCGGTTCTTC	CASSLTGTFAYNERFF
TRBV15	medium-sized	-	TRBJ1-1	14	TGTGCCACCAGCAGAGAAGGCCAGAACACTGAAGCTTTCTTT	CATSREGQNTEAFF
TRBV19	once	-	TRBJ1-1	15	TGTGCCAGCCATAGACATGAGGGCATGAACACTGAAGCTTTCTTT	CASHRHEGMNTEAFF
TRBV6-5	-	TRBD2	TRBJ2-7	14	TGTGCCAGCAGTTACTTAGCGGGAGCGAACGAGCAGTACTTC	CASSYLAGANEQYF